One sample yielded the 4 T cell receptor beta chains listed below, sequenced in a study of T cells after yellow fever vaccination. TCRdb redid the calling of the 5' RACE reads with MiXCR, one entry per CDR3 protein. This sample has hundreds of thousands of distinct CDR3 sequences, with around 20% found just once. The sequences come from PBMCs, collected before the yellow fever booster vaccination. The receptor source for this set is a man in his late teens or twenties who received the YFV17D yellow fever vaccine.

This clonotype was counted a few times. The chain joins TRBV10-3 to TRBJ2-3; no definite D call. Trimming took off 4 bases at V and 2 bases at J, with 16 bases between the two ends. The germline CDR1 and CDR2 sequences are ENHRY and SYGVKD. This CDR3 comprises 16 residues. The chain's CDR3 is CAISGVGSEFTDTQYF. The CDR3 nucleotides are TGTGCCATCAGTGGGGTAGGGTCTGAATTCACAGATACGCAGTATTTT.

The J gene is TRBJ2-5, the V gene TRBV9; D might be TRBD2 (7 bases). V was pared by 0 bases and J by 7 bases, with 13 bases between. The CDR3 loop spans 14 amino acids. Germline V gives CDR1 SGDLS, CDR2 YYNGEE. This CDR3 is CASSVAGGPGTQYF. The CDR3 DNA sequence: TGTGCCAGCAGCGTAGCGGGGGGCCCTGGGACCCAGTACTTC.

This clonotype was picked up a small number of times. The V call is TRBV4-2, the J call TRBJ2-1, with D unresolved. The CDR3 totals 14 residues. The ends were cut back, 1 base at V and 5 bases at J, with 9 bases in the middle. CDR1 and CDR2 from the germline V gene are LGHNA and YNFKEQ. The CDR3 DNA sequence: TGTGCCAGCAGCCAAGCGCCCGACGACAATGAGCAGTTCTTC. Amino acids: CASSQAPDDNEQFF.

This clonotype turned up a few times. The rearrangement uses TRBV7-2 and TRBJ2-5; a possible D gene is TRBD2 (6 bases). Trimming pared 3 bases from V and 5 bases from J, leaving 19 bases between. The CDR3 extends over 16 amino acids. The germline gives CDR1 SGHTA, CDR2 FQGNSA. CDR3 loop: CASSFPGGIREETQYF. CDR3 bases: TGTGCCAGCAGCTTCCCCGGGGGAATTCGCGAGGAGACCCAGTACTTC.